This T cell receptor beta chain was documented in a study of follicular helper T cells after annual influenza vaccination. The CDR3 runs 16 residues. Germline loops: CDR1 LNHDA, CDR2 SQIVND (reference sequence). Trimming removed 3 bases at V and 0 bases at J, with 14 bases between. Repertoires were generated with immunoSEQ multiplex PCR, while TCRdb's copy carries only in-frame clones and drops some. Here the sample spans around 2,700 clones, approximately 79% being singletons. This clone showed up just a few times. Described time point: 2014-2015 season, pre-vaccination. The V and J genes are TRBV19 and TRBJ1-1; D is perhaps TRBD1 (5 bases). This clonotype originated in an adult who received the influenza vaccine. The specimen was CXCR5+ CD38- circulating T follicular helper cells from blood, collected on the day of influenza vaccination. This sample's subset: circulating Tfh, non-naive CD4+CXCR5+PD-1+ (ICOS+CD38+ or ICOS-CD38-). CDR3 nucleotides: TGTGCCAGTAGTATCTCGCGGGGCTTCATGAACACTGAAGCTTTCTTT. Translated, it gives CASSISRGFMNTEAFF.